What follows are 25 T cell receptor beta chains derived from one specimen sequenced in a study of blood T cell repertoires in COVID-19. TCRdb keeps only in-frame clones here, not all; method: immunoSEQ multiplex PCR. The table records a few hundred thousand clones, approximately 86% of them present only once. The sequenced material came from PBMCs or T cells enriched from blood (not recorded which). The receptor set was obtained from a woman under 30 who had recovered from COVID-19.

The chain carries TRBV5-4 and TRBJ2-5, with TRBD1 as a possible D gene (6 bases). The V gene lost 4 bases and the J gene lost 1 base, with 11 bases spanning the gap. This CDR3 has 14 residues. From germline, CDR1 is SGHNT and CDR2 YYREEE (reference sequence). The CDR3 bases are TGTGCCAGCAGCCACCGGGACACCCAAGAGACCCAGTACTTC. Amino acids: CASSHRDTQETQYF.

CDR3 nucleotide sequence: TGTGCCAGCAGCTCACCCGGACAGACCGGCTATGGCTACACCTTC. Its protein is CASSSPGQTGYGYTF. The V call is TRBV7-2, the J call TRBJ1-2; D is possibly TRBD1 (6 bases). This CDR3 has 15 residues. Looked up from germline, CDR1 is SGHTA and CDR2 is FQGNSA. V was cut by 4 bases and J by 4 bases, with 16 bases left in between.

The rearrangement links TRBV28 to TRBJ2-3, with 13 bases that match TRBD2. Germline assignment: CDR1 MDHEN and CDR2 SYDVKM. The CDR3 loop spans 15 amino acids. The V segment lost 8 bases and the J segment 10 bases; nucleotides outside the gene matches: 12. CDR3 in DNA: TGTGCCAGCGTCGAGGGACTAGCGGGGACGGTCCCGCAGTATTTT. Residues: CASVEGLAGTVPQYF.

The chain couples TRBV12-3 or TRBV12-4 to TRBJ1-1; no reliable D call. The ends were cut back, 7 bases at V and 0 bases at J, with 6 bases in the middle. The CDR3 contains 12 residues. In nucleotides, the CDR3 is TGTGCCAGCAACAAGATGAACACTGAAGCTTTCTTT. Translation gives CASNKMNTEAFF.

The chain joins TRBV5-4 to TRBJ1-2; weak D call: TRBD1 (5 bases). The germline V and J ends were trimmed by 4 bases and 3 bases, with 10 bases remaining between them. The CDR3 is 13 amino acids. Germline V gene data show CDR1 as SGHNT and CDR2 as YYREEE (reference sequence). For the CDR3, the DNA is TGTGCCAGCAGCCCCGGGGGAGACTATGGCTACACCTTC. Protein sequence: CASSPGGDYGYTF.

This sequence joins TRBV5-1 and TRBJ2-6; 8 bases map to TRBD1. The CDR3 runs to 17 residues. The germline gives CDR1 SGHRS, CDR2 YFSETQ. V lost 2 bases to trimming and J lost 1 base; unmatched junction nucleotides: 5. The CDR3 region is CASSFTGGRSGANVLTF. Written as DNA, the CDR3 is TGCGCCAGCAGCTTCACAGGGGGTCGTTCTGGGGCCAACGTCCTGACTTTC.

The genes are TRBV25-1 and TRBJ1-4; 10 bases fit TRBD1. CDR3 size: 17 residues. The germline CDR1 and CDR2 sequences are MGHDK and SYGVNS. After removal of 1 base from V and 8 bases from J, the junction contained 10 bases not matched to a gene. The CDR3 protein is CASSEFKVGTGEEKLFF. CDR3 DNA sequence: TGTGCCAGCAGTGAATTCAAGGTCGGGACAGGGGAAGAAAAACTGTTTTTT.

J is TRBJ2-2 and V is TRBV28; D ambiguous. Trimming shortened V by 1 base and J by 6 bases, and 6 bases separated the two germline ends. Germline CDR1 MDHEN, CDR2 SYDVKM. This CDR3 comprises 13 residues. CDR3 in amino acids: CASSLSRSGELFF. DNA of the CDR3: TGTGCCAGCAGTTTATCGAGGTCCGGGGAGCTGTTTTTT.

With respect to this clone: Other DNA sequences from this sample encode an identical CDR3 as well. The chain links TRBV7-3 to TRBJ1-6, with D perhaps matching TRBD1 (5 bases). The CDR3 length is 14 residues. Germline lookup yields CDR1 SGHTA and CDR2 FQGTGA. Deletions cut 0 bases from V and 7 bases from J, with 7 bases between. The CDR3 loop is CASSLTGRNSPLHF. The DNA for the CDR3 is TGTGCCAGCAGCTTAACGGGGCGGAATTCACCCCTCCACTTT.

The chain employs TRBV7-6 and TRBJ1-4; 9 bases match TRBD1. CDR3 size: 17 residues. V lost 2 bases, J lost 2 bases, and 6 bases stayed unmatched. Germline lookup yields CDR1 SGHVS and CDR2 FNYEAQ. This chain's CDR3 is CASSLTGGSPTNEKLFF. CDR3 nucleotide sequence: TGTGCCAGCAGCTTAACAGGGGGCTCCCCCACTAATGAAAAACTGTTTTTT.

The sample holds a few counts of this clone. This sequence joins TRBV7-3 and TRBJ2-1; TRBD2 is a possible D gene (6 bases). Germline lookup yields CDR1 SGHTA and CDR2 FQGTGA. The CDR3 loop spans 12 amino acids. The V end was cut by 3 bases, the J end by 10 bases, with 10 bases between. CDR3 sequence: CASSFGGDEQFF. In DNA form, the CDR3 reads TGTGCCAGCAGCTTTGGCGGGGACGAGCAGTTCTTC. Looking up the rest from reference TRBV7-3 and TRBJ2-1 gives the full variable domain: GAGVSQTPSNKVTEKGKYVELRCDPISGHTALYWYRQSLGQGPEFLIYFQGTGAADDSGLPNDRFFAVRPEGSVSTLKIQRTERGDSAVYLCASSFGGDEQFFGPGTRLTVL.

The J gene is TRBJ1-5, the V gene TRBV4-1; perhaps TRBD1 as D (5 bases). The V gene's germline CDR1 is MGHRA and CDR2 YSYEKL. The CDR3 covers 15 residues. V was cut by 2 bases and J by 4 bases, with 12 bases left in between. The CDR3 nucleotides are TGCGCCAGCAGCCAATTCATCGACAGTAATCAGCCCCAGCATTTT. Translated: CASSQFIDSNQPQHF.

The chain's CDR3 is CASSLFSTAHNEQFF. CDR3 bases: TGTGCCAGCAGTTTATTCTCGACAGCACACAATGAGCAGTTCTTC. This chain links TRBV28 with TRBJ2-1; possibly TRBD1 for D (5 bases). CDR3 size: 15 residues. The V end was cut by 1 base, the J end by 5 bases, with 12 bases between. Germline CDR1 is MDHEN and CDR2 is SYDVKM.

The J gene is TRBJ2-2, the V gene TRBV6-5; D remains unclear. The CDR3 consists of 13 residues. Germline V CDR1 and CDR2: MNHEY, SVGAGI. V lost 7 bases to trimming and J lost 6 bases, with 12 bases between them. The CDR3 reads CASIIQQPGELFF. CDR3 sequence (DNA): TGTGCCAGCATTATACAGCAACCCGGGGAGCTGTTTTTT.

This chain uses TRBV7-6 with TRBJ2-2, with TRBD2 as a possible D gene (6 bases). CDR3 size: 14 residues. CDR1 and CDR2 from the germline V gene are SGHVS and FNYEAQ. V was shortened by 3 bases and J by 6 bases, with 11 bases between the two germline ends. Written as DNA, the CDR3 is TGTGCCAGCAGCTTGGCGGGGACCGCCGGGGAGCTGTTTTTT. This translates into CASSLAGTAGELFF.

V gene TRBV5-8 combines with J gene TRBJ1-2; D might be TRBD1 (6 bases). The germline V and J ends were trimmed by 2 bases and 8 bases, with 16 bases remaining between them. The CDR3 spans 14 residues. The germline gives CDR1 SGHTS, CDR2 YDEGEE. CDR3 sequence reads: CASSFEWGRRGYTF. The CDR3 DNA follows: TGTGCCAGCAGCTTTGAGTGGGGGCGCAGGGGCTACACCTTC. The complete variable domain, with remaining parts taken from reference TRBV5-8 and TRBJ1-2, reads EAGVTQSPTHLIKTRGQQATLRCSPISGHTSVYWYQQALGLGLQFLLWYDEGEERNRGNFPPRFSGRQFPNYSSELNVNALELEDSALYLCASSFEWGRRGYTFGSGTRLTVV.

The V call is TRBV2, the J call TRBJ2-1, with 8 bases identical to TRBD2. The CDR3 is 16 amino acids. The ends lost 5 bases at V and 6 bases at J; junction bases unmatched: 12. The germline gives CDR1 SNHLY, CDR2 FYNNEI. CDR3 sequence reads: CASSSVRGGGVNEQFF. CDR3 sequence (DNA): TGTGCCAGCAGTTCCGTCCGGGGGGGCGGGGTCAATGAGCAGTTCTTC.

This sequence joins TRBV7-6 and TRBJ2-1; D possibly corresponds to TRBD2 (5 bases). Germline V gene sequence: CDR1 SGHVS, CDR2 FNYEAQ. The CDR3 length is 16 residues. Between the trimmed V and J ends, which lost 2 bases and 0 bases, there was a span of 11 bases. In DNA, the CDR3 is TGTGCCAGCAGCTTAACGGCGGGCGCCTCCTACAATGAGCAGTTCTTC. Translation gives CASSLTAGASYNEQFF.

As for this clone: One junction end disagrees with the germline gene, perhaps due to a read error. The gene calls are TRBV4-3 and TRBJ2-7; a possible D gene is TRBD2 (5 bases). This CDR3 has 13 residues. CDR1 is LGHNA and CDR2 is YSLEER in the germline V gene. CDR3 loop: CASSQGLHYEQYF. For the CDR3, the DNA is TGCGCCAGCAGTCAAGGACTGCACTACGAGCAGTACTTC.

This clone turned up a few times. The V and J genes are TRBV6-1 and TRBJ1-6, with 10 bases fitting TRBD1. Trimming removed 4 bases from V and 8 bases from J; junction bases left unmatched: 8. The CDR3 is 16 residues long. CDR1 is MNHNS, CDR2 SASEGT, per germline. In nucleotides, the CDR3 is TGTGCCAGCAGTGTTTACCGGGGGACAGGGGATTCACCCCTCCACTTT. As protein: CASSVYRGTGDSPLHF.

This clone was seen only once. The rearrangement uses TRBV4-3 and TRBJ1-4; TRBD1 agrees at 9 bases. CDR1 is LGHNA, CDR2 YSLEER, per germline. V shed 4 bases and J 2 bases; nucleotides not matched to a gene: 11. The CDR3 covers 18 residues. In DNA, the CDR3 is TGCGCCAGCAGCCCACGGGACAGGGAAGAGAGTACTAATGAAAAACTGTTTTTT. Its translation: CASSPRDREESTNEKLFF.

The chain has TRBV13 and TRBJ2-3, with a weak D call TRBD2 (5 bases). The CDR3 extends over 17 amino acids. V was trimmed by 5 bases and J by 0 bases, leaving 18 bases between them. CDR1 and CDR2 from the germline V gene are PRHDT and FYEKMQ (reference sequence). In nucleotides, the CDR3 is TGTGCCAGCAGCAACACTAGAGGGAAAGCTAGCACAGATACGCAGTATTTT. Translating it yields CASSNTRGKASTDTQYF.

The chain joins TRBV7-3 to TRBJ1-2; 11 positions agree with TRBD1. The V gene end was trimmed by 5 bases and the J gene end by 0 bases; junction bases not matched to a gene: 5. The CDR3 has 16 residues. In germline, CDR1 is SGHTA, CDR2 FQGTGA. CDR3 sequence reads: CASSRDRGEANYGYTF. The CDR3 DNA follows: TGTGCCAGCAGCCGGGACAGGGGGGAAGCTAACTATGGCTACACCTTC.

The CDR3 here is CASSFEVLYEQYF. The DNA of the CDR3 is TGTGCCAGCAGCTTCGAGGTACTCTACGAGCAGTACTTC. V gene TRBV7-2 combines with J gene TRBJ2-7; no clear D gene. The germline V gene has CDR1 SGHTA and CDR2 FQGNSA. This CDR3 has 13 amino acids. Trimming took off 3 bases at V and 3 bases at J, with 9 bases between the two ends.

As to this clone: A read error may produce the germline difference seen at one junction end. The V call is TRBV7-2, the J call TRBJ1-2; 8 bases are shared with TRBD1. Germline V gene data show CDR1 as SGHTA and CDR2 as FQGNSA. The length of the CDR3 is 13 residues. The CDR3 nucleotides read TGTGCCAGCAGCCCTGCCGGGACAGGACGCTTAGCCTTC. Its translation is CASSPAGTGRLAF.